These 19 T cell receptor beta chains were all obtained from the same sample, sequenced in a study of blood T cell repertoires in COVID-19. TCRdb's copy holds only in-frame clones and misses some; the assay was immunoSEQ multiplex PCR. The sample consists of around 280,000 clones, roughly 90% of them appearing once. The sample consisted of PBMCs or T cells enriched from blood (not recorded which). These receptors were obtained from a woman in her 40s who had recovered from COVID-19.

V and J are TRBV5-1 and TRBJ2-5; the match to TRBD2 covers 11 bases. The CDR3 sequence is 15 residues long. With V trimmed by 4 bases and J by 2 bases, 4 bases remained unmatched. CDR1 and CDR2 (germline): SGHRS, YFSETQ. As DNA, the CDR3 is TGCGCCAGCAGCCTAGCGGGGGGCAATCAAGAGACCCAGTACTTC. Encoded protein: CASSLAGGNQETQYF.

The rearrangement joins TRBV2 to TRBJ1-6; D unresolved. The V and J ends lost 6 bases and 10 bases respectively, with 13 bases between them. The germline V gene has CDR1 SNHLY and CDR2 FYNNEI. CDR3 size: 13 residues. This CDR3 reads CASSRGYESPLHF. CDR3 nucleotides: TGTGCCAGCAGCCGGGGATATGAGTCACCCCTCCACTTT.

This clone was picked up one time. The CDR3 is CASSFGTGLAQETQYF. The CDR3 DNA sequence: TGTGCCAGCAGTTTTGGGACGGGACTGGCCCAAGAGACCCAGTACTTC. The V and J genes are TRBV6-2 or TRBV6-3 and TRBJ2-5, with a tentative D call TRBD2 (6 bases). There are 16 residues in the CDR3. V was trimmed by 4 bases and J by 1 base, leaving 16 bases between them. The V gene's germline CDR1 is MNHEY and CDR2 SVGEGT.

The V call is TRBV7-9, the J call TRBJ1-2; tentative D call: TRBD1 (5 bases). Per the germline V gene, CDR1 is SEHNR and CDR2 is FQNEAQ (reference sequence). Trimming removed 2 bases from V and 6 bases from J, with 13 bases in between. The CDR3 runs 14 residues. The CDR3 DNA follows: TGTGCCAGCAGCTTATCAGGGCTGGAAGATGGCTACACCTTC. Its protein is CASSLSGLEDGYTF.

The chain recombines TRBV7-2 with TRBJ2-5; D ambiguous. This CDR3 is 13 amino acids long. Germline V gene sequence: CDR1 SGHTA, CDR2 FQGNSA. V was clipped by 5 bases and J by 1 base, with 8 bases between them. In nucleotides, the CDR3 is TGTGCCAGCAGCGCACGGGTCCAAGAGACCCAGTACTTC. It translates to CASSARVQETQYF.

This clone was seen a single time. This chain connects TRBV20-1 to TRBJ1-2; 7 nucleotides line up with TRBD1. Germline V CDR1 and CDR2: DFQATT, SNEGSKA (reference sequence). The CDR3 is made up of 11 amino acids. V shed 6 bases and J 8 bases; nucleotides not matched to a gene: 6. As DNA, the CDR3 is TGCAGTGCCCCCAGGGGGTGGGGCTACACCTTC. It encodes CSAPRGWGYTF.

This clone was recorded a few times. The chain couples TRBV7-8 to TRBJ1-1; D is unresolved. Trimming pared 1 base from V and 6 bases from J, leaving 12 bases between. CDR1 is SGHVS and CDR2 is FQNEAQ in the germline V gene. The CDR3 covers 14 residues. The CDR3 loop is CASSLGRFLPEAFF. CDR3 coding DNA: TGTGCCAGCAGCTTAGGGAGGTTTCTGCCTGAAGCTTTCTTT.

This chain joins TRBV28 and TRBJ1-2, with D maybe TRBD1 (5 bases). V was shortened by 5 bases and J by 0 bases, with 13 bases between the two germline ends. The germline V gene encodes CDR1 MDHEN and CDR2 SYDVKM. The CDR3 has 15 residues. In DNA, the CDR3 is TGTGCCAGCAGTCCAGGACACAGGACTAACTATGGCTACACCTTC. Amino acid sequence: CASSPGHRTNYGYTF.

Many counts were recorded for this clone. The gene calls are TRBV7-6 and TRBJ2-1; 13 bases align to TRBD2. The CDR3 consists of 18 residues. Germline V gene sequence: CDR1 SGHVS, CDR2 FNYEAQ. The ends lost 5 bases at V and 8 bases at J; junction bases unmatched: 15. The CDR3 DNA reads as TGTGCCAGCAGCGAAGAACTAGCGGGAGGGCCCCACACAGATGAGCAGTTCTTC. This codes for CASSEELAGGPHTDEQFF.

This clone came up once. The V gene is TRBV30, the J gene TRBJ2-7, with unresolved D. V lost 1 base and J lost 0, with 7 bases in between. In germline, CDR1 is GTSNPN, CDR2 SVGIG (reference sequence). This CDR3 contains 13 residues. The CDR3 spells CAWSGDISYEQYF. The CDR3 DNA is TGTGCCTGGAGTGGAGACATCTCCTACGAGCAGTACTTC.

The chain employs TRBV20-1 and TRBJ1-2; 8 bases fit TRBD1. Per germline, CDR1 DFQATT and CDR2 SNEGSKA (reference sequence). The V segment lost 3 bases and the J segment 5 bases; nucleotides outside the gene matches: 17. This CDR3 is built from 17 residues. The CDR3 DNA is TGCAGTGCTAGTAAACGGACAGGGCCCTACCTCCCTTATGGCTACACCTTC. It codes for CSASKRTGPYLPYGYTF.

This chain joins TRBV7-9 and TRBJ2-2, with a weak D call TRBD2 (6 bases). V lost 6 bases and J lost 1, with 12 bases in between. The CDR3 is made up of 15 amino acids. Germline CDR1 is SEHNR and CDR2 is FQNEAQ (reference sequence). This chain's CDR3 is CASRRLGRNTGELFF. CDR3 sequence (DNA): TGTGCCAGCAGACGACTAGGGCGGAACACCGGGGAGCTGTTTTTT.

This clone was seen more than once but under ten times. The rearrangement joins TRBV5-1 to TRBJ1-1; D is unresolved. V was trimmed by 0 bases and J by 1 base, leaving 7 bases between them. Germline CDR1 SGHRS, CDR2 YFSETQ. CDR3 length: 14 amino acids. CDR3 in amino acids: CASSLGPSNTEAFF. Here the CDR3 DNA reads TGCGCCAGCAGCTTGGGGCCCTCGAACACTGAAGCTTTCTTT.

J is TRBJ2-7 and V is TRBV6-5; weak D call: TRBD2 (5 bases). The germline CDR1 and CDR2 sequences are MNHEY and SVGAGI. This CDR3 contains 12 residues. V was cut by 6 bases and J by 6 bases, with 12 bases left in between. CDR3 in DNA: TGTGCCAGCAGGGGAGATTCGGCCGAGCAGTACTTC. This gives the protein CASRGDSAEQYF.

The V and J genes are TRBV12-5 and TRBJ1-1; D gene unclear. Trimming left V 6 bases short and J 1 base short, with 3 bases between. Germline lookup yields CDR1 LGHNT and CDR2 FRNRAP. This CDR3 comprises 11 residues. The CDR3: CASGRNTEAFF. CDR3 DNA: TGTGCTAGTGGGAGGAACACTGAAGCTTTCTTT.

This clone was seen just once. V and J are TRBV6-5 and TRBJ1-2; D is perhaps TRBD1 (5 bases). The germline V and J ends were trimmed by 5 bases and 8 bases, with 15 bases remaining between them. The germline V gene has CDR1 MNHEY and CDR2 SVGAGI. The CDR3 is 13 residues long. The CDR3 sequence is CASSLQGTYGYTF. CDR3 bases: TGTGCCAGCAGTCTGCAGGGTACCTACGGCTACACCTTC.

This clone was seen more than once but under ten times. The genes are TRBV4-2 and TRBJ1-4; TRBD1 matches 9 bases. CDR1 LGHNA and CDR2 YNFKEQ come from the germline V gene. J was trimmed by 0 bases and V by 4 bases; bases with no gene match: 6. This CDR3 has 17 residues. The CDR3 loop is CASSRQQGATTNEKLFF. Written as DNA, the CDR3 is TGTGCCAGCAGCCGTCAACAGGGGGCGACAACTAATGAAAAACTGTTTTTT.

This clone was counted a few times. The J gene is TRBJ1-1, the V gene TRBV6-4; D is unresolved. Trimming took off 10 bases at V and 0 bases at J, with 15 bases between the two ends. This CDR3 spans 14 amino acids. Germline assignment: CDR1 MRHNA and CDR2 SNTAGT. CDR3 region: CATHGGSVNTEAFF. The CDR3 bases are TGTGCCACACACGGCGGCAGTGTGAACACTGAAGCTTTCTTT.

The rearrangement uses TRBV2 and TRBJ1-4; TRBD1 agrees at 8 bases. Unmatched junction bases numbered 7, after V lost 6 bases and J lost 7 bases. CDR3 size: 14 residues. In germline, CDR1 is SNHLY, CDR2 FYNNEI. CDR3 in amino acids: CASSQDRGSEKLFF. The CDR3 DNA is TGTGCCAGCAGCCAAGACAGGGGTAGTGAAAAACTGTTTTTT.